The 21 T cell receptor beta chains below were found in one sample sequenced in a study of blood T cell repertoires in COVID-19. Measured with immunoSEQ multiplex PCR; TCRdb has only the in-frame clones, and not every one. The sample carries about 290,000 clones, around 90% recorded once. The sample was PBMCs or T cells enriched from blood (not recorded which). These receptors all stem from a woman in her thirties or forties who had recovered from COVID-19.

The V and J genes are TRBV5-4 and TRBJ2-7; TRBD1 matches 7 bases. The CDR3 has 15 residues. Losses at the gene ends were 4 bases for V and 5 bases for J; bases not matched to a gene: 12. The germline CDR1 and CDR2 sequences are SGHNT and YYREEE (reference sequence). The chain's CDR3 is CASSPPGRGWDEQYF. The CDR3 DNA reads TGTGCCAGCAGCCCACCGGGCAGGGGGTGGGACGAGCAGTACTTC.

V and J are TRBV2 and TRBJ2-2; 11 bases map to TRBD2. The germline CDR1 and CDR2 sequences are SNHLY and FYNNEI. The CDR3 sequence is 16 residues long. V dropped 5 bases and J dropped 5; count of bases not matched to a gene: 7. In nucleotides, the CDR3 is TGTGCCAGCAGTCCCACTAGCGGGAGAGCAACCGGGGAGCTGTTTTTT. This translates into CASSPTSGRATGELFF.

The genes are TRBV5-1 and TRBJ2-5; TRBD2 matches 8 bases. Germline assignment: CDR1 SGHRS and CDR2 YFSETQ. The CDR3 runs 16 residues. After removal of 2 bases from V and 4 bases from J, the junction contained 10 bases not matched to a gene. The CDR3 region is CASSLGAGGSAETQYF. DNA of the CDR3: TGCGCCAGCAGCTTAGGGGCGGGGGGCTCCGCAGAGACCCAGTACTTC.

The rearrangement links TRBV5-1 to TRBJ2-3; 12 nucleotides match TRBD2. Germline CDR1 SGHRS, CDR2 YFSETQ. There are 17 residues in the CDR3. After removal of 4 bases from V and 6 bases from J, the junction contained 12 bases not matched to a gene. CDR3 residues: CASSPLTSGGPRDTQYF. The CDR3 DNA reads as TGCGCCAGCAGCCCTCTTACTAGCGGGGGGCCTCGGGATACGCAGTATTTT.

The gene calls are TRBV28 and TRBJ2-3; tentative D call: TRBD2 (5 bases). V lost 2 bases to trimming and J lost 4 bases, with 7 bases between them. From germline, CDR1 is MDHEN and CDR2 SYDVKM. The CDR3 runs 13 residues. CDR3 protein: CASSLEGADTQYF. CDR3 bases: TGTGCCAGCAGTTTAGAGGGTGCAGATACGCAGTATTTT.

The V gene is TRBV19, the J gene TRBJ2-7; possibly TRBD2 for D (6 bases). This CDR3 has 15 amino acids. The V end lost 4 bases, the J end lost 2 bases, and 15 bases lay between the germline ends. Looked up from germline, CDR1 is LNHDA and CDR2 is SQIVND (reference sequence). The CDR3, as DNA: TGTGCCAGTAGTACGTTGGGACTTCCTACCTACGAGCAGTACTTC. This encodes CASSTLGLPTYEQYF.

V usage is TRBV18 and J usage is TRBJ1-2; D might be TRBD1 (6 bases). V was shortened by 3 bases and J by 1 base, with 12 bases between the two germline ends. This CDR3 spans 15 amino acids. Germline CDR1 is KGHSH and CDR2 is LQKENI. This chain's CDR3 is CASSPAGDINYGYTF. In DNA form, the CDR3 reads TGTGCCAGCTCACCGGCAGGGGACATTAACTATGGCTACACCTTC.

The chain is built from TRBV19 and TRBJ1-1, with 9 bases lining up with TRBD1. Germline V CDR1 and CDR2: LNHDA, SQIVND (reference sequence). This CDR3 has 15 amino acids. J gave up 4 bases and V 6 bases, and 9 bases lay outside the gene matches. DNA of the CDR3: TGTGCCAGTAGGACGGGGACAGGGAAGACCACTGAAGCTTTCTTT. This gives the protein CASRTGTGKTTEAFF.

This chain connects TRBV2 to TRBJ2-4; possible D gene TRBD2, 5 bases. Trimming removed 6 bases from V and 1 base from J, with 7 bases in between. The germline V gene encodes CDR1 SNHLY and CDR2 FYNNEI. The CDR3 is made up of 13 amino acids. CDR3 DNA sequence: TGTGCCAGCAGGGAGGACGCCAAAAACATTCAGTACTTC. It is translated as CASREDAKNIQYF.

CDR3: CASSRTGDNSPLHF. The CDR3 region has the DNA TGTGCCAGCAGCCGGACAGGGGACAATTCACCCCTCCACTTT. V usage is TRBV5-4 and J usage is TRBJ1-6, with TRBD1 matching 9 bases. V shed 4 bases, J shed 7 bases, and the junction held 3 bases outside the gene matches. The CDR3 extends over 14 amino acids. Germline V CDR1 and CDR2: SGHNT, YYREEE (reference sequence).

The chain recombines TRBV5-1 with TRBJ2-3, with TRBD2 matching over 14 bases. V lost 2 bases and J lost 4; bases outside the gene matches: 3. The germline V gene encodes CDR1 SGHRS and CDR2 YFSETQ. The CDR3 covers 16 residues. The CDR3 DNA is TGCGCCAGCAGCTTCCGACTAGCGGGAGGGCCAGATACGCAGTATTTT. It specifies CASSFRLAGGPDTQYF.

The chain recombines TRBV5-6 with TRBJ2-7; tentatively, D is TRBD1 (6 bases). V lost 0 bases, J lost 6 bases, and 13 bases lay in between. Germline CDR1 and CDR2: SGHDT and YYEEEE. This CDR3 spans 14 amino acids. The CDR3 sequence: CASSLGTVLSEQYF. The CDR3 DNA is TGTGCCAGCAGCTTGGGGACAGTTCTCAGCGAGCAGTACTTC.

The V and J genes are TRBV5-1 and TRBJ2-1, with 7 bases identical to TRBD2. Trimming at V came to 7 bases and at J to 4 bases, leaving 20 bases not matched to a gene. The CDR3 totals 18 residues. CDR1 SGHRS and CDR2 YFSETQ come from the germline V gene. CDR3 nucleotides: TGCGCCAGCCGCTATGGGTCGGGGCTAGCGGACACATACAATGAGCAGTTCTTC. This encodes CASRYGSGLADTYNEQFF.

The V call is TRBV7-2, the J call TRBJ2-1, with D perhaps TRBD2 (6 bases). V shed 3 bases and J shed 6 bases, with 15 bases lying between them. Germline values: CDR1 SGHTA, CDR2 FQGNSA. The CDR3 has 15 amino acids. This CDR3 reads CASSLTPGGFNEQFF. The CDR3 nucleotides read TGTGCCAGCAGCTTGACACCAGGAGGGTTCAATGAGCAGTTCTTC.

The V and J genes are TRBV7-2 and TRBJ1-4, with D possibly matching TRBD1 (6 bases). CDR1 is SGHTA and CDR2 is FQGNSA in the germline V gene. CDR3 size: 15 residues. The V and J ends lost 1 base and 5 bases respectively, with 11 bases between them. The CDR3 loop is CASSLGGTRNEKLFF. DNA of the CDR3: TGTGCCAGCAGCTTAGGTGGGACAAGGAATGAAAAACTGTTTTTT.

The rearrangement links TRBV7-9 to TRBJ2-5; a possible D gene is TRBD2 (5 bases). Trimming shortened V by 2 bases and J by 0 bases, and 10 bases separated the two germline ends. The V gene's germline CDR1 is SEHNR and CDR2 FQNEAQ (reference sequence). This CDR3 contains 15 residues. The CDR3 region is CASSLRPRDQETQYF. For the CDR3, the DNA is TGTGCCAGCAGCTTACGTCCGAGGGACCAAGAGACCCAGTACTTC.

The count of this clone is one. This rearrangement joins TRBV27 to TRBJ1-2; 10 positions agree with TRBD1. The CDR3 covers 18 residues. Germline CDR1 and CDR2: MNHEY and SMNVEV (reference sequence). The trim removed 4 bases at V and 0 bases at J, leaving 11 bases unmatched. The CDR3 sequence: CASSSNPGQGRTNYGYTF. Here the CDR3 DNA reads TGTGCCAGCAGTTCGAATCCGGGACAGGGGCGTACTAACTATGGCTACACCTTC.

The rearrangement uses TRBV7-6 and TRBJ2-3; no reliable D call. V gave up 8 bases and J gave up 5 bases, with 8 bases separating them. The CDR3 has 11 amino acids. Germline CDR1 is SGHVS and CDR2 is FNYEAQ. The chain's CDR3 is CASGTIDTQYF. As DNA, the CDR3 is TGTGCCAGCGGAACTATAGATACGCAGTATTTT.

The J gene is TRBJ1-5, the V gene TRBV5-1; D is uncertain. Trimming cost V 2 bases and J 2 bases, with 11 bases left between them. Germline assignment: CDR1 SGHRS and CDR2 YFSETQ. The CDR3 has 15 amino acids. The CDR3 DNA follows: TGCGCCAGCAGCTTCGATGGCGCGGGCAATCAGCCCCAGCATTTT. Protein sequence: CASSFDGAGNQPQHF. Full variable domain (remainder filled in from reference TRBV5-1 and TRBJ1-5): KAGVTQTPRYLIKTRGQQVTLSCSPISGHRSVSWYQQTPGQGLQFLFEYFSETQRNKGNFPGRFSGRQFSNSRSEMNVSTLELGDSALYLCASSFDGAGNQPQHFGDGTRLSIL.

V usage is TRBV18 and J usage is TRBJ2-7; possible D gene TRBD1, 6 bases. There are 12 residues in the CDR3. The V gene lost 4 bases and the J gene lost 4 bases, with 8 bases spanning the gap. Per germline, CDR1 KGHSH and CDR2 LQKENI. The CDR3: CASSLQGYEQYF. The DNA of the CDR3 is TGTGCCAGCTCACTACAGGGTTACGAGCAGTACTTC.

The chain carries TRBV30 and TRBJ2-5; D perhaps matches TRBD2 (7 bases). The V gene's germline CDR1 is GTSNPN and CDR2 SVGIG (reference sequence). This CDR3 comprises 14 residues. Trimming stripped 5 bases from V and 4 bases from J, with 17 bases between. The CDR3 bases are TGTGCCTGGTGTATTTACGCGGGGGCAGAGACCCAGTACTTC. Translation gives CAWCIYAGAETQYF. Full variable domain (rest looked up from reference TRBV30 and TRBJ2-5): SQTIHQWPATLVQPVGSPLSLECTVEGTSNPNLYWYRQAAGRGLQLLFYSVGIGQISSEVPQNLSASRPQDRQFILSSKKLLLSDSGFYLCAWCIYAGAETQYFGPGTRLLVL.